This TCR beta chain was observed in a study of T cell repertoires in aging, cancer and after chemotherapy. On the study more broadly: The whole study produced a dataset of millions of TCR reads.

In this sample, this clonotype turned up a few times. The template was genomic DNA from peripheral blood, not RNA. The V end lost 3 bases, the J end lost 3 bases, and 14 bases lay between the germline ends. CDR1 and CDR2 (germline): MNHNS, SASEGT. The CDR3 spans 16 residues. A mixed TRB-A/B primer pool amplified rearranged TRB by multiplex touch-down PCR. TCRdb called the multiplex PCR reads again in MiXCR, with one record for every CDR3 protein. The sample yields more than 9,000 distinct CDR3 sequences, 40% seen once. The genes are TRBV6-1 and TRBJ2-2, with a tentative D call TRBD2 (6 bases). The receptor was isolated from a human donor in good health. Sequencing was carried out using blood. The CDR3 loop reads CASSEGGRGYTGELFF. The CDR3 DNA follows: TGTGCCAGCAGTGAGGGAGGACGGGGGTACACCGGGGAGCTGTTTTTT.